Listed below are T cell receptor beta chains from one sample, sequenced in a study of response to subunit inactivated influenza vaccine. From the RT-PCR reads, TCRdb called clonotypes with MiXCR, one entry per CDR3 protein. The sample lists approximately 500,000 distinct CDR3 sequences; around 15% were seen once. The specimen comprised PBMCs from blood, sampled less than 13 days after vaccination. These receptors all stem from a man in his forties or fifties who received an inactivated influenza vaccine. CDR3s include the opening cysteine and the closing phenylalanine or tryptophan. A D gene is named only where the DNA matches it firmly. Clone size is given for some rows only: seen once, a few or many times, or a class if the clone is expanded.

V	J	D	size	DNA	CDR3
TRBV6-5	TRBJ1-1	-	-	TGTGCCAGCAGTTACTCAGGTCGTTCTGAAGCTTTCTTT	CASSYSGRSEAFF
TRBV2	TRBJ2-3	-	many	TGTGCCAGCAATGGACCATTCACAGATACGCAGTATTTT	CASNGPFTDTQYF
TRBV20-1	TRBJ1-1	-	-	TGCAGTGCTAGAGACCGCACAAAGAACACTGAAGCTTTCTTT	CSARDRTKNTEAFF
TRBV6-4	TRBJ2-5	-	-	TGTGCCAGCAGTCGGCACATCCAAGAGACCCAGTACTTC	CASSRHIQETQYF
TRBV3-1	TRBJ2-7	-	few	TGTGCCAGCAGCCAAGGGGGTCGGAACGAGCAGTACTTC	CASSQGGRNEQYF
TRBV29-1	TRBJ2-3	TRBD2	-	TGTAGCGTCGTTCTAGCGGATAGCATGCATTCTAGCACAGATACGCAGTATTTT	CSVVLADSMHSSTDTQYF
TRBV7-2	TRBJ1-5	-	-	TGTGCCAGCAGCCCAGCGGGGGGCTATCAGCCCCAGCATTTT	CASSPAGGYQPQHF
TRBV20-1	TRBJ1-2	-	few	TGCAGTGCTAGACCCAATACCGGACCAAACGGCTACACCTTC	CSARPNTGPNGYTF
TRBV28	TRBJ2-7	TRBD1	-	TGTGCCAGCAAAGCTTCGATCCGGGACAGGGTCTCCAAAACGACCTACGAGCAGTACTTC	CASKASIRDRVSKTTYEQYF
TRBV4-3	TRBJ1-4	-	-	TGCGCCAGCAGCCAAGATAGAAGGGTTACCGAAAAACTGTTTTTT	CASSQDRRVTEKLFF
TRBV4-1	TRBJ1-1	TRBD1	many	TGCGCCAGCAGCCACCATCCGACAGGGTTGAAAAACACTGAAGCTTTCTTT	CASSHHPTGLKNTEAFF
TRBV7-9	TRBJ1-2	TRBD1	few	TGTGCCAGCAGCCCAGACAGGGCCAATGGCTACACCTTC	CASSPDRANGYTF
TRBV4-2	TRBJ2-7	-	-	TGTGCCAGCAGCCAAGGAATCGGCAGGGGGGCCTCCTACGAGCAGTACTTC	CASSQGIGRGASYEQYF
TRBV12-3/TRBV12-4	TRBJ1-4	TRBD1	many	TGTGCCAGCAGTTTACACGGGACAGACAATGAAAAACTGTTTTTT	CASSLHGTDNEKLFF
TRBV7-9	TRBJ2-5	TRBD2	few	TGTGCCAGCAGCCTGCCTACCGGGACTAGAAGTGAGACCCAGTACTTC	CASSLPTGTRSETQYF
TRBV5-1	TRBJ2-3	-	few	TGCGCCAGCAGCTTGTCGTATACGCAGTATTTT	CASSLSYTQYF
TRBV29-1	TRBJ2-7	-	few	TGCAGCGTGGAAACGGGGGATGAGCAGTACTTC	CSVETGDEQYF
TRBV6-5	TRBJ2-1	TRBD2	few	TGTGCCAGCAGTTACTCGCGGGGGAACAATGAGCAGTTCTTC	CASSYSRGNNEQFF
TRBV11-2	TRBJ1-2	-	-	TGTGCCAGCAGCTTAGTGCCCCCGGGCGGCTACACCTTC	CASSLVPPGGYTF
TRBV12-3/TRBV12-4	TRBJ1-2	-	many	TGTGCCAGCAGTCCCGCAGCCTTGGGCTACACCTTC	CASSPAALGYTF
TRBV7-2	TRBJ2-6	-	-	TGTGCCAGCAGCAACTCCCTTTGGGGGGCCAACGTCCTGACTTTC	CASSNSLWGANVLTF
TRBV7-9	TRBJ2-1	-	once	TGTGCCAGCAGCCCCCCCGGGACACCCAACAATGAGCAGTTCTTC	CASSPPGTPNNEQFF
TRBV11-2	TRBJ2-7	TRBD2	many	TGTGCCAGCAGCTTAGCTAGCGGGACATTCTACGAGCAGTACTTC	CASSLASGTFYEQYF
TRBV12-3/TRBV12-4	TRBJ2-2	-	few	TGTGCCAGCAGTTGGACCGGGACACCGAACACCGGGGAGCTGTTTTTT	CASSWTGTPNTGELFF
TRBV5-1	TRBJ2-7	TRBD1	many	TGCGCCAGCAGCGTCCGACAGGGTGGTCACGAGCAGTACTTC	CASSVRQGGHEQYF
TRBV28	TRBJ1-5	TRBD1	-	TGTGCCAGCAGTTCCTTCCGGGACAGGGGATCGGGGCAGCCCCAGCATTTT	CASSSFRDRGSGQPQHF
TRBV6-2/TRBV6-3	TRBJ1-5	TRBD1	few	TGTGCCAGCAGTTATTTCTCCGTTTGGAAGGAAACAGGGGCGATCAATCAGCCCCAGCATTTT	CASSYFSVWKETGAINQPQHF
TRBV7-9	TRBJ2-7	TRBD2	-	TGTGCCAGCAACACTAGCGGGAGGGCCTACGAGCAGTACTTC	CASNTSGRAYEQYF
TRBV20-1	TRBJ1-2	TRBD1	few	TGCAGTGCTAGCCCTCGACAGGGAAATTATGGCTACACCTTC	CSASPRQGNYGYTF
TRBV3-1	TRBJ2-3	-	few	TGTGCCAGCAGCCCATTAAAGCCAGATACGCAGTATTTT	CASSPLKPDTQYF
TRBV20-1	TRBJ2-7	TRBD1	few	TGCAGTGCTGATTGGGACAGCTCCTACGAGCAGTACTTC	CSADWDSSYEQYF
TRBV7-2	TRBJ2-3	-	few	TGTGCCAGCAGCTACTTACAGGGAGGGTTCACAGATACGCAGTATTTT	CASSYLQGGFTDTQYF
TRBV10-3	TRBJ2-1	TRBD2	few	TGTGCCATCAGGGGACTAGCCATCAATGAGCAGTTCTTC	CAIRGLAINEQFF
TRBV5-1	TRBJ2-3	TRBD2	-	TGCGCCAGCAGACCGTCTAGCGGGGGCACAGATACGCAGTATTTT	CASRPSSGGTDTQYF
TRBV5-1	TRBJ2-3	-	-	TGCGCCAGCAGCCCAACAAGGAGCACAGATACGCAGTATTTT	CASSPTRSTDTQYF
TRBV7-2	TRBJ2-7	-	few	TGTGCCAGCAGCTTAGCGCTAGTGGCTTCCTACGAGCAGTACTTC	CASSLALVASYEQYF